The 20 T cell receptor beta chains in this list originate from one sample, sequenced in a study of cytomegalovirus exposure and HLA in healthy donors. Researchers ran the PCR with 60 Vbeta and 13 Jbeta primers. TCRdb's table, derived via immunoSEQ multiplex PCR, lists solely in-frame clones and lacks some. The data hold roughly 200,000 clones, with around four fifths observed a single time. Sequencing input: PBMCs. These receptor sequences come from a woman aged 35 to 49 in good health and CMV-seronegative.

CDR3 protein: CASSPLEQEQAFF. CDR3 coding DNA: TGTGCCAGCTCACCGTTAGAACAGGAACAAGCTTTCTTT. The rearrangement uses TRBV18 and TRBJ1-1, with TRBD1 as a possible D gene (5 bases). The germline CDR1 and CDR2 sequences are KGHSH and LQKENI. Trimming pared 3 bases from V and 9 bases from J, leaving 14 bases between. The CDR3 covers 13 residues.

This clone appeared a few times. The chain is built from TRBV18 and TRBJ2-3; D unclear. From germline, CDR1 is KGHSH and CDR2 LQKENI. This CDR3 has 12 amino acids. V shed 3 bases and J shed 5 bases, with 6 bases lying between them. The CDR3 bases are TGTGCCAGCTCACCCACGAGAGATACGCAGTATTTT. As protein: CASSPTRDTQYF.

In its sample, this clone was seen a few times. This sequence joins TRBV4-1 and TRBJ2-1; 15 bases align to TRBD2. This CDR3 contains 20 residues. Germline V gene data show CDR1 as MGHRA and CDR2 as YSYEKL. The V segment lost 1 base and the J segment 6 bases; nucleotides outside the gene matches: 13. CDR3 sequence (DNA): TGCGCCAGCAGCCAAGTCGGACTAGCGGGAGGGAGCTCTCCCTTCAATGAGCAGTTCTTC. Its translation: CASSQVGLAGGSSPFNEQFF.

The chain's CDR3 is CASSRRLVGANEQFF. The CDR3 region has the DNA TGTGCCAGCAGCCGTCGATTGGTGGGGGCGAATGAGCAGTTCTTC. This chain joins TRBV14 and TRBJ2-1; D perhaps matches TRBD1 (6 bases). V dropped 4 bases and J dropped 7 bases, with 17 bases sitting between them. Looked up from germline, CDR1 is SGHDN and CDR2 is FVKESK. The CDR3 is 15 amino acids.

The gene calls are TRBV5-1 and TRBJ1-2; D remains unclear. This CDR3 comprises 14 residues. V was cut by 1 base and J by 5 bases, with 12 bases left in between. Per the germline V gene, CDR1 is SGHRS and CDR2 is YFSETQ. CDR3 nucleotide sequence: TGCGCCAGCAGCTTGCCCGGGGAGACATATGGCTACACCTTC. It yields the protein CASSLPGETYGYTF.

This clone was seen a single time. The V and J genes are TRBV5-4 and TRBJ2-3, with 7 bases aligning to TRBD2. Trimming at V came to 2 bases and at J to 0 bases, leaving 3 bases not matched to a gene. The CDR3 is made up of 15 amino acids. Germline lookup yields CDR1 SGHNT and CDR2 YYREEE (reference sequence). CDR3 bases: TGTGCCAGCAGCTTAGCGGGACCCAGCACAGATACGCAGTATTTT. Translation: CASSLAGPSTDTQYF.

CDR3 region: CASSSVRTRGRDYGYTF. The CDR3 DNA follows: TGTGCCAGCAGTTCCGTCAGAACCAGGGGGCGCGACTATGGCTACACCTTC. J is TRBJ1-2 and V is TRBV27; 8 bases align to TRBD1. The CDR3 contains 17 residues. The V gene's germline CDR1 is MNHEY and CDR2 SMNVEV (reference sequence). V dropped 4 bases and J dropped 3; count of bases not matched to a gene: 13.

The chain couples TRBV5-1 to TRBJ1-1, with TRBD1 matching 8 bases. J was trimmed by 2 bases and V by 4 bases; bases with no gene match: 13. Germline loops: CDR1 SGHRS, CDR2 YFSETQ. The CDR3 spans 17 residues. The CDR3 DNA reads as TGCGCCAGCAGCCAACGGGACAGGAGACCCCTCAACACTGAAGCTTTCTTT. Residues: CASSQRDRRPLNTEAFF. The complete variable domain, with remaining parts taken from reference TRBV5-1 and TRBJ1-1, reads KAGVTQTPRYLIKTRGQQVTLSCSPISGHRSVSWYQQTPGQGLQFLFEYFSETQRNKGNFPGRFSGRQFSNSRSEMNVSTLELGDSALYLCASSQRDRRPLNTEAFFGQGTRLTVV.

The chain recombines TRBV6-1 with TRBJ2-4; D might be TRBD1 (6 bases). This CDR3 has 13 amino acids. The V end lost 3 bases, the J end lost 5 bases, and 8 bases lay between the germline ends. The germline V gene encodes CDR1 MNHNS and CDR2 SASEGT. As DNA, the CDR3 is TGTGCCAGCAGTGACAGGGGAGAAAACATTCAGTACTTC. Its translation: CASSDRGENIQYF.

The rearrangement uses TRBV5-6 and TRBJ2-6; unclear D gene. Germline-derived CDR1 and CDR2 are SGHDT and YYEEEE. This CDR3 region has 14 residues. V lost 3 bases to trimming and J lost 2 bases, with 6 bases between them. In nucleotides, the CDR3 is TGTGCCAGCAGCTCCTTAGCTGGGGCCAACGTCCTGACTTTC. Amino acids: CASSSLAGANVLTF.

The chain is built from TRBV18 and TRBJ2-7, with 11 bases identical to TRBD2. V dropped 6 bases and J dropped 3; count of bases not matched to a gene: 10. Germline CDR1 reads KGHSH; CDR2 reads LQKENI. The CDR3 contains 16 residues. The CDR3 bases are TGTGCCAGCTCCCCCAGCGGACTAGCGGGCGGCTACGAGCAGTACTTC. It codes for CASSPSGLAGGYEQYF. Combining the CDR3 with reference TRBV18 and TRBJ2-7 gives the whole variable domain NAGVMQNPRHLVRRRGQEARLRCSPMKGHSHVYWYRQLPEEGLKFMVYLQKENIIDESGMPKERFSAEFPKEGPSILRIQQVVRGDSAAYFCASSPSGLAGGYEQYFGPGTRLTVT.

CDR3 coding DNA: TGTGCCATCAGTGCGGGGGAAAGTGCTAATGAAAAACTGTTTTTT. Its protein is CAISAGESANEKLFF. The gene calls are TRBV10-3 and TRBJ1-4, with D possibly TRBD1 on 5 matching bases. Trimming removed 4 bases at V and 3 bases at J, with 12 bases between. This CDR3 comprises 15 residues. CDR1 is ENHRY, CDR2 SYGVKD, per germline.

The V gene is TRBV16, the J gene TRBJ2-5, with 7 bases aligning to TRBD2. CDR3 length: 17 residues. Trimming at V came to 1 base and at J to 0 bases, leaving 8 bases not matched to a gene. Germline V gives CDR1 KGHSY, CDR2 FQNENV. CDR3 in DNA: TGTGCCAGCAGCCAATACTTCGGGGGGAAGTACCAAGAGACCCAGTACTTC. Protein: CASSQYFGGKYQETQYF.

The chain employs TRBV27 and TRBJ1-3; 9 nucleotides line up with TRBD1. In germline, CDR1 is MNHEY, CDR2 SMNVEV (reference sequence). This CDR3 contains 15 residues. The ends lost 6 bases at V and 3 bases at J; junction bases unmatched: 6. The DNA for the CDR3 is TGTGCCAGCAGGGACAGGGGTTTAATTGGAAACACCATATATTTT. It is translated as CASRDRGLIGNTIYF.

The J gene is TRBJ1-1, the V gene TRBV6-5; 7 bases align to TRBD1. The germline V gene has CDR1 MNHEY and CDR2 SVGAGI. This CDR3 comprises 15 residues. V lost 6 bases to trimming and J lost 1 base; unmatched junction nucleotides: 8. The CDR3 spells CASRPPGQKNTEAFF. The CDR3 DNA reads as TGTGCCAGCAGACCACCGGGACAGAAGAACACTGAAGCTTTCTTT.

This chain uses TRBV27 with TRBJ2-1; D unresolved. CDR3 length equals 13 residues. The germline CDR1 and CDR2 sequences are MNHEY and SMNVEV (reference sequence). V was shortened by 6 bases and J by 0 bases, with 6 bases between the two germline ends. CDR3 region: CASRQISYNEQFF. CDR3 coding DNA: TGTGCCAGCAGACAGATCTCCTACAATGAGCAGTTCTTC.

V and J are TRBV6-5 and TRBJ2-2, with TRBD1 as a possible D gene (6 bases). CDR1 and CDR2 from the germline V gene are MNHEY and SVGAGI. CDR3 length: 14 residues. The ends were cut back, 6 bases at V and 1 base at J, with 9 bases in the middle. Here the CDR3 DNA reads TGTGCCAGCAGGACACAGGGGAACACCGGGGAGCTGTTTTTT. It codes for CASRTQGNTGELFF.

This chain connects TRBV9 to TRBJ2-1; 8 bases match TRBD2. The germline gives CDR1 SGDLS, CDR2 YYNGEE. V trimming: 1 base; J trimming: 11 bases; junction bases outside the gene matches: 11. This CDR3 comprises 15 residues. The CDR3 DNA sequence: TGTGCCAGCAGCGTACAAAGCGGGAGTAGTAATAAGCAGTTCTTC. Amino acids: CASSVQSGSSNKQFF. Using reference TRBV9 and TRBJ2-1 for the parts outside the CDR3, the full variable domain is DSGVTQTPKHLITATGQRVTLRCSPRSGDLSVYWYQQSLDQGLQFLIQYYNGEERAKGNILERFSAQQFPDLHSELNLSSLELGDSALYFCASSVQSGSSNKQFFGPGTRLTVL.

The V gene is TRBV29-1, the J gene TRBJ1-2, with 9 bases fitting TRBD1. The germline gives CDR1 SQVTM, CDR2 ANQGSEA. CDR3 length: 13 residues. V lost 6 bases, J lost 3 bases, and 5 bases stayed unmatched. The CDR3 DNA sequence: TGCAGCGTGGGACAGGGCCTCGACTATGGCTACACCTTC. Translated: CSVGQGLDYGYTF.

The rearrangement joins TRBV7-2 to TRBJ1-2; 8 bases line up with TRBD1. The V and J ends lost 4 bases and 0 bases, in that order; junction bases with no gene match: 7. Germline CDR1 is SGHTA and CDR2 is FQGNSA. The CDR3 length is 16 residues. The CDR3 here is CASSSDRGVPNYGYTF. In DNA, the CDR3 is TGTGCCAGCAGCTCAGACAGGGGAGTTCCTAACTATGGCTACACCTTC.